Listed below are T cell receptor beta chains from one sample, sequenced in a study of blood T cell repertoires in COVID-19. This table comes from immunoSEQ multiplex PCR, and its TCRdb copy is limited to in-frame clones, with some not included. The table shows about 530,000 clones, with 85% to 90% occurring only once. Sequenced: peripheral blood. The receptor set was obtained from a woman aged 50 to 60 with COVID-19, enrolled during active disease. Each CDR3 is given with its conserved first and last residue. The D gene is left open where the match is weak. Size values are once, few and many counts, or a class for expanded clones, and some rows have none.

d_call: NA; clone_size: few; cdr3_length: 15; j_call: TRBJ1-6; v_call: TRBV27; cdr3_aa: CASSVGAGWYSPLHF; cdr3_nt: TGTGCCAGCAGTGTCGGGGCGGGGTGGTATTCACCCCTCCACTTT
d_call: NA; clone_size: once; cdr3_length: 16; j_call: TRBJ2-7; v_call: TRBV4-1; cdr3_aa: CASSQDLSIPAYEQYF; cdr3_nt: TGCGCCAGCAGCCAAGACCTAAGCATTCCCGCCTACGAGCAGTACTTC
d_call: TRBD2; clone_size: NA; cdr3_length: 14; j_call: TRBJ2-7; v_call: TRBV6-5; cdr3_aa: CASSYRGGSYEQYF; cdr3_nt: TGTGCCAGCAGTTACCGGGGCGGGAGCTACGAGCAGTACTTC
d_call: NA; clone_size: NA; cdr3_length: 13; j_call: TRBJ2-7; v_call: TRBV7-2; cdr3_aa: CASSFNIPHEQYF; cdr3_nt: TGTGCCAGCAGCTTTAACATCCCCCACGAGCAGTACTTC
d_call: TRBD1; clone_size: NA; cdr3_length: 11; j_call: TRBJ1-2; v_call: TRBV19; cdr3_aa: CASSTYRGPHF; cdr3_nt: TGTGCCAGTAGTACTTACAGGGGGCCACACTTC
d_call: TRBD1; clone_size: NA; cdr3_length: 15; j_call: TRBJ2-3; v_call: TRBV4-1; cdr3_aa: CASSHMGQGTDTQYF; cdr3_nt: TGCGCCAGCAGCCACATGGGACAGGGGACAGATACGCAGTATTTT
d_call: TRBD1; clone_size: NA; cdr3_length: 15; j_call: TRBJ2-1; v_call: TRBV5-1; cdr3_aa: CASSLVGQGKNEQFF; cdr3_nt: TGCGCCAGCAGCTTGGTCGGACAGGGGAAAAATGAGCAGTTCTTC
d_call: NA; clone_size: NA; cdr3_length: 13; j_call: TRBJ2-3; v_call: TRBV6-4; cdr3_aa: CASSEQDTDTQYF; cdr3_nt: TGTGCCAGCAGTGAGCAGGATACAGATACGCAGTATTTT
d_call: NA; clone_size: once; cdr3_length: 15; j_call: TRBJ1-5; v_call: TRBV6-5; cdr3_aa: CASEDSPFRDQPQHF; cdr3_nt: TGTGCCAGTGAGGACAGCCCCTTCAGGGATCAGCCCCAGCATTTT
d_call: NA; clone_size: NA; cdr3_length: 14; j_call: TRBJ1-2; v_call: TRBV13; cdr3_aa: CASSLGGGYYGYTF; cdr3_nt: TGTGCCAGCAGCTTGGGCGGGGGATACTATGGCTACACCTTC
d_call: TRBD1; clone_size: NA; cdr3_length: 13; j_call: TRBJ1-2; v_call: TRBV12-3/TRBV12-4; cdr3_aa: CASVYRGNYGYTF; cdr3_nt: TGTGCCAGCGTATACAGGGGGAACTATGGCTACACCTTC
d_call: TRBD1; clone_size: once; cdr3_length: 14; j_call: TRBJ1-2; v_call: TRBV5-4; cdr3_aa: CASSSRTGNYGYTF; cdr3_nt: TGTGCCAGCAGCTCTAGGACAGGGAACTATGGCTACACCTTC
d_call: NA; clone_size: few; cdr3_length: 14; j_call: TRBJ1-2; v_call: TRBV2; cdr3_aa: CASSEGRNYYGYTF; cdr3_nt: TGTGCCAGCAGTGAGGGGAGAAATTACTATGGCTACACCTTC
d_call: NA; clone_size: NA; cdr3_length: 14; j_call: TRBJ2-5; v_call: TRBV25-1; cdr3_aa: CASSESGVKETQYF; cdr3_nt: TGTGCCAGCAGTGAATCGGGGGTAAAAGAGACCCAGTACTTC
d_call: TRBD2; clone_size: NA; cdr3_length: 13; j_call: TRBJ2-5; v_call: TRBV3-1/TRBV3-2; cdr3_aa: CASRPGGRETQYF; cdr3_nt: TGTGCCAGTCGTCCGGGGGGAAGAGAGACCCAGTACTTC
d_call: NA; clone_size: NA; cdr3_length: 15; j_call: TRBJ1-1; v_call: TRBV7-9; cdr3_aa: CASSLDGPGVDEAFF; cdr3_nt: TGTGCCAGCAGCTTAGACGGACCAGGGGTGGATGAAGCTTTCTTT